This T cell receptor (beta chain) was sequenced in a study of CD8 T cells in ankylosing spondylitis. The CDR3 totals 15 residues. Germline V CDR1 and CDR2: SNHLY, FYNNEI. Trimming removed 5 bases at V and 2 bases at J, with 10 bases between. Findings and limits, study-wide: Significant enrichment of disease-linked clones was reportedly seen in matched ankylosing spondylitis synovial fluid. Ankylosing spondylitis blood seemed to carry a telltale TCR beta motif made of about 8 highly homologous variants.

TCRdb reprocessed the 5' RACE reads with MiXCR, giving one entry per CDR3 protein. The sample contains fewer than 400,000 distinct CDR3 sequences, around 15% of which appear only once. Notes on this clonotype: Its antigen remains unknown.

This chain joins TRBV2 and TRBJ2-6; a possible D gene is TRBD1 (6 bases). The clonotype comes from a male donor with ankylosing spondylitis or in good health (not recorded which). The sequenced material came from blood, either unsorted or a sorted T cell fraction (not recorded which). The CDR3 sequence is CASSQEGAGANVLTF. Written as DNA, the CDR3 is TGTGCCAGCAGTCAAGAGGGGGCTGGGGCCAACGTCCTGACTTTC.